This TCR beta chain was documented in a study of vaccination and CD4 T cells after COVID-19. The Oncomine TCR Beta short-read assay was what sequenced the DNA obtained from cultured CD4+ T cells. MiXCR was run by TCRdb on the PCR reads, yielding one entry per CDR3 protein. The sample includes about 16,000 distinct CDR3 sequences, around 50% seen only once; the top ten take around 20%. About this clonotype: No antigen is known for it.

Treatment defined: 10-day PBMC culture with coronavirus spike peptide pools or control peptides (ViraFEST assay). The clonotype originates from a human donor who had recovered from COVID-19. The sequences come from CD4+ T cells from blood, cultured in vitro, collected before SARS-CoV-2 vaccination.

CDR3 loop: CASSILSGRTNEKLFF. In DNA, the CDR3 is TGTGCCAGCAGCATCCTATCGGGCCGTACTAATGAAAAACTGTTTTTT. The rearrangement uses TRBV7-2 and TRBJ1-4; D remains unclear. In germline, CDR1 is SGHTA, CDR2 FQGNSA. V lost 5 bases, J lost 2 bases, and 15 bases lay in between. The CDR3 runs 16 residues. The variable domain in full, with the rest retrieved from reference TRBV7-2 and TRBJ1-4, is GAGVSQSPSNKVTEKGKDVELRCDPISGHTALYWYRQSLGQGLEFLIYFQGNSAPDKSGLPSDRFSAERTGGSVSTLTIQRTQQEDSAVYLCASSILSGRTNEKLFFGSGTQLSVL.